This TCR beta chain is drawn from a study of blood T cell repertoires in COVID-19. About the research overall: From the United States, Italy and Spain came samples of acute and convalescent COVID-19.

Libraries were prepared by immunoSEQ multiplex PCR; TCRdb keeps only in-frame clonotypes and omits some of them. The sample carries some 120,000 clones, around 89% recorded once. V was pared by 6 bases and J by 3 bases, with 12 bases between. The CDR3 has 14 amino acids. The germline gives CDR1 MDHEN, CDR2 SYDVKM. Material: peripheral blood. This TCR came from a man between 70 and 80 years old with active or convalescent COVID-19. V usage is TRBV28 and J usage is TRBJ1-5; D unresolved. CDR3 DNA: TGTGCCAGCAGATACGGGGTAAACAATCAGCCCCAGCATTTT. It yields the protein CASRYGVNNQPQHF.